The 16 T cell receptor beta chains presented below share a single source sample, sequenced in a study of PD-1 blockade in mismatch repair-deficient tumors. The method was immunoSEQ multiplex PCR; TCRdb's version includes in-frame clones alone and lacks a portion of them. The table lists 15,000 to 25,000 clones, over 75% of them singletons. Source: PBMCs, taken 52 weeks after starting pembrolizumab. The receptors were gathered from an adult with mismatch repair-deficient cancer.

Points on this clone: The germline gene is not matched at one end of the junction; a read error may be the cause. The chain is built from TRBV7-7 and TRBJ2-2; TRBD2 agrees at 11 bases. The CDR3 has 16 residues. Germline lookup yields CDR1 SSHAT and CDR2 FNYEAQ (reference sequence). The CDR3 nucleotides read TGTGCTAGCAGCCCCCTAGCGGGAGGGAACACCGGGGAGCTGTTTTTT. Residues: CASSPLAGGNTGELFF.

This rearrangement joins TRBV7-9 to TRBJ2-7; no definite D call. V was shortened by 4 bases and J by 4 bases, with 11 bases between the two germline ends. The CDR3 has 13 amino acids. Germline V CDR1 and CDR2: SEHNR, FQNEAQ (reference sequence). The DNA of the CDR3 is TGTGCCAGCAGCTCCTCCCCGGAGTACGAGCAGTACTTC. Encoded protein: CASSSSPEYEQYF.

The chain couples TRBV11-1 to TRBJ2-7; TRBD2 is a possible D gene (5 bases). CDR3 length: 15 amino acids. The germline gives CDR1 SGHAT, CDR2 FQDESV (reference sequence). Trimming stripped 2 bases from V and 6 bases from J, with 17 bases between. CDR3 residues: CASSLTTLYEGEQYF. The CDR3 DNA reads TGTGCCAGCAGCTTAACCACACTTTACGAGGGCGAGCAGTACTTC.

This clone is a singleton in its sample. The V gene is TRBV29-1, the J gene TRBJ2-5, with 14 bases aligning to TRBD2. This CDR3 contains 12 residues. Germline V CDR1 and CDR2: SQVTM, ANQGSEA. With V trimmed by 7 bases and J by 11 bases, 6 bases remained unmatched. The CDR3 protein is CSGGLAGVEQYF. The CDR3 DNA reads TGCAGCGGGGGACTAGCGGGAGTGGAGCAGTACTTC. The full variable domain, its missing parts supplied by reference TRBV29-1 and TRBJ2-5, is SAVISQKPSRDICQRGTSLTIQCQVDSQVTMMFWYRQQPGQSLTLIATANQGSEATYESGFVIDKFPISRPNLTFSTLTVSNMSPEDSSIYLCSGGLAGVEQYFGPGTRLLVL.

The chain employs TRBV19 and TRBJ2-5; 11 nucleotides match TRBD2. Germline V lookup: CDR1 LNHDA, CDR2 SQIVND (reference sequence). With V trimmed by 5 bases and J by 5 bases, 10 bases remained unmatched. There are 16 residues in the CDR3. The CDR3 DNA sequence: TGTGCCAGTAGTGTTAGCGGGAGGGCCCTCTGGGAGACCCAGTACTTC. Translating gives CASSVSGRALWETQYF.

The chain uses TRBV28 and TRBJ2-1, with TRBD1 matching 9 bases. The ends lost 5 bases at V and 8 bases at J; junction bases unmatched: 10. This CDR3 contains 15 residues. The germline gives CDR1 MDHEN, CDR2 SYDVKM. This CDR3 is CASSPAGTGYHEQFF. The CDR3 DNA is TGTGCCAGCAGTCCCGCCGGGACAGGGTATCATGAGCAGTTCTTC.

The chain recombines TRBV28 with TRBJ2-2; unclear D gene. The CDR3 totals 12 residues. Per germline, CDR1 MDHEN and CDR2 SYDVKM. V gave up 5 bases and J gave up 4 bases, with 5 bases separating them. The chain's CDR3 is CASSLSTGELFF. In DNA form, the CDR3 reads TGTGCCAGCAGTCTCTCCACCGGGGAGCTGTTTTTT.

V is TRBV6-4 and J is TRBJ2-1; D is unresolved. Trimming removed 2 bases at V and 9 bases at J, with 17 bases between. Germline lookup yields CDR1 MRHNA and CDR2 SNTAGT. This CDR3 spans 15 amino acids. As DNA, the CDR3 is TGTGCCAGCAGTGACGGAATCGACACCCATTGTGAGCAGTTCTTC. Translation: CASSDGIDTHCEQFF.

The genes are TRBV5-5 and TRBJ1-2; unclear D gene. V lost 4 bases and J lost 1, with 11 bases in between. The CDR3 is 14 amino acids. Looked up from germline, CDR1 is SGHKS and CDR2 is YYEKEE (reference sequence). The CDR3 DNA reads TGTGCCAGCAGCAGCGGACCGCTTAACTATGGCTACACCTTC. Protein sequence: CASSSGPLNYGYTF. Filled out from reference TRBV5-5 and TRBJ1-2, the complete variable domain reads DAGVTQSPTHLIKTRGQQVTLRCSPISGHKSVSWYQQVLGQGPQFIFQYYEKEERGRGNFPDRFSARQFPNYSSELNVNALLLGDSALYLCASSSGPLNYGYTFGSGTRLTVV.

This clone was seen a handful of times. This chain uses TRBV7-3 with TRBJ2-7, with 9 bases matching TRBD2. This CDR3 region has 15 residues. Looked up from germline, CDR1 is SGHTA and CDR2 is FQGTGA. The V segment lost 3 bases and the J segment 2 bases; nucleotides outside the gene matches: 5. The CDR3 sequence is CASSLSSGAPYEQYF. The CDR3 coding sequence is TGTGCCAGCAGCTTGTCTAGCGGGGCTCCCTACGAGCAGTACTTC.

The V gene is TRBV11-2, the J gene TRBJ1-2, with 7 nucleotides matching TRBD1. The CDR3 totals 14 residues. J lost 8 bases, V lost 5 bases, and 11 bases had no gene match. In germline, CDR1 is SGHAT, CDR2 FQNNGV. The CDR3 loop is CASSLSQGNWGYTF. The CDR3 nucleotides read TGTGCCAGCAGCCTCTCACAGGGGAATTGGGGCTACACCTTC.

The CDR3: CASSSDGQGSHEQYF. The CDR3 nucleotides are TGTGCCAGCAGTTCGGATGGACAGGGAAGCCACGAGCAGTACTTC. J is TRBJ2-7 and V is TRBV13; 8 bases are a match to TRBD1. The CDR3 contains 15 residues. The trim removed 6 bases at V and 5 bases at J, leaving 12 bases unmatched. Germline-derived CDR1 and CDR2 are PRHDT and FYEKMQ (reference sequence).

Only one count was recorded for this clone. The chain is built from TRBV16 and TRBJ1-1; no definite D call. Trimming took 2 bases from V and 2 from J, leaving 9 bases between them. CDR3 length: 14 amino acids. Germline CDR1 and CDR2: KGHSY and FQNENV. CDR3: CASSQAGKNTEAFF. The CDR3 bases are TGTGCCAGCAGCCAAGCGGGGAAAAACACTGAAGCTTTCTTT.

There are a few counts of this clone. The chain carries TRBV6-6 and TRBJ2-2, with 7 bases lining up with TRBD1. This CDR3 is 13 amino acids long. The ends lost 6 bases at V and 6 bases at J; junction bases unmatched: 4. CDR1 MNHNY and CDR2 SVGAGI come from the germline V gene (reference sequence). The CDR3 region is CASSPTGAGELFF. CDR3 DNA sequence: TGTGCCAGCAGCCCCACAGGGGCCGGGGAGCTGTTTTTT.

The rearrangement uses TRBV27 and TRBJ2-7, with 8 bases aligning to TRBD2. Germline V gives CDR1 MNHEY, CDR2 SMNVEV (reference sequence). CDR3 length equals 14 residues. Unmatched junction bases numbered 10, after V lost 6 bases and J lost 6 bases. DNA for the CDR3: TGTGCCAGCAGCCCGGCGGGAGGCCTCCTCGAGCAGTACTTC. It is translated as CASSPAGGLLEQYF.

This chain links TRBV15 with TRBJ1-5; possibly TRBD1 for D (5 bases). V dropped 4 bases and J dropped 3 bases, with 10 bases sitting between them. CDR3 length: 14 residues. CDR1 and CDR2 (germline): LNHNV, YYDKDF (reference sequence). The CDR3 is CATSTRTHNQPQHF. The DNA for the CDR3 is TGTGCCACCAGCACCCGGACACACAATCAGCCCCAGCATTTT.